A single T cell receptor (beta chain) is shown here with its context. This sample stems from a study of CD8 T cells in Susac syndrome. With random hexamers, about 0.5 to 1 ug RNA was reverse transcribed. A multiplex approach, immunoSEQ multiplex PCR, amplified TCR beta CDR3 across 54 Vbeta and 13 Jbeta. TCRdb recomputed calls from the immunoSEQ multiplex PCR reads with MiXCR, one row per CDR3 protein. The sample consists of about 120,000 distinct CDR3 sequences, 90% to 95% of them appearing once. In the multiple sclerosis control group, patients were treatment-naive and had stable or active relapsing-remitting disease. The CDR3 runs to 13 residues. V dropped 3 bases and J dropped 3 bases, with 8 bases sitting between them.

Sequences were obtained from CD4+ T cells from PBMCs. This chain uses TRBV12-3 or TRBV12-4 with TRBJ1-1; D ambiguous. This TCR derives from a human donor with multiple sclerosis. As DNA, the CDR3 is TGTGCCAGCAGTTTCGACTCGGACACTGAAGCTTTCTTT. Encoded protein: CASSFDSDTEAFF.